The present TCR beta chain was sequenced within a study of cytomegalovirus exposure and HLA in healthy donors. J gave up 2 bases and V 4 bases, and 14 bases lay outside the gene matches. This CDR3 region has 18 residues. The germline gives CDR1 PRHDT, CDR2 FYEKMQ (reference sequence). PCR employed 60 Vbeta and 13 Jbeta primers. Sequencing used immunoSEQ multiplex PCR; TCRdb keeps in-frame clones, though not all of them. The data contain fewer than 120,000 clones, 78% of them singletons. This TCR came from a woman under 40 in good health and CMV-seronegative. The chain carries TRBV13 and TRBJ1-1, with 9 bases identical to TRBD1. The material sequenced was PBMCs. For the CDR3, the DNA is TGTGCCAGCAGCTCCGATATTCACGACAGGGGGGAAAACACTGAAGCTTTCTTT. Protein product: CASSSDIHDRGENTEAFF.